This T cell receptor (beta chain) was recorded in a study of cytomegalovirus exposure and HLA in healthy donors (dated by TCRdb to 2015 to 2018). For the study in its entirety: An earlier analysis of 587 of the donors reported 250 to 300 Gb of sequence data and 95 million to 140 million unique TCR beta sequences obtained from about 179 million T cells. To decide whether each TCR beta V gene segment behaved as functional or pseudogenic, an earlier analysis of 587 of the donors relied on high-throughput TCR beta sequencing. The study aimed to test whether cataloging public T cell receptors could reveal signatures of past pathogen exposure. An early release that covered more than 550 HLA-typed donors contained approximately 320 gigabases of sequencing data and 65 million to 100 million unique TCR sequences. Besides the first cohort of hundreds of subjects, a separate validation cohort made up of roughly 120 different subjects was used. On average, roughly 240,000 unique TCR beta nucleotide sequences were sequenced per donor among 398 genotyped donors of the cohort, with 15% to 20% of those sequences being non-productive. A later analysis re-examined previously published TCR beta repertoires from several hundred donors and added high-resolution HLA genotyping to investigate patterns of TCR occurrence. HLA typing included class I and class II loci at four-digit resolution. Several DR-DQ haplotypes were treated as single units for association and clustering because of strong linkage in the cohort. Using immunosequencing, the study profiled T cell repertoires from around 670 subjects and related those repertoires to cytomegalovirus serostatus. Donor age, sex, ethnicity and CMV serostatus were compiled alongside the repertoire data. In a later genetic analysis, genome-wide SNP genotypes for about three fifths of the roughly 670 donors were used, and that subset was treated as a discovery cohort. Rather than drawing on any new phenotypic data, the later analysis identified candidate immune exposures from TCR beta sequences and the way those sequences occurred across donors. Typing coverage differed by locus: A, B, C, DRB1 and DQB1 were typed in roughly 629-640 donors, DQA1 in about 500, DPA1 in some 600, and DPB1 in around 490. Among the roughly 380 genotyped donors, 75% to 90% belonged to the genetic ancestry cluster associated with self-reported Caucasian donors. High-throughput TCR immunosequencing, statistical association of individual TCRs with disease status, and machine learning were combined to predict cytomegalovirus infection status. Every discovery cohort repertoire had been produced on one sequencing platform. What the study reported, not specific to this receptor: A few of the identified cytomegalovirus-associated TCR beta chains were confirmed in vitro to be specific for cytomegalovirus antigens. Several of the top co-occurrence clusters appeared to be linked to parvovirus B19, influenza, CMV and Epstein-Barr virus, according to a later analysis. A further reported finding was that TCR beta sequences accurately predicted the HLA-A and HLA-B alleles for most subjects in the first cohort. In a later analysis, HLA-associated TCR beta chains showed more clonal expansion and lower generation probabilities than non-associated chains that were equally common. Correlated functional status among segregating V segments might be attributable to linkage disequilibrium, but an unknown experimental factor could not be ruled out. Because counts were too low, roughly 16 rarely observed V segments, including chromosome 9 orphons, were excluded from the earlier analysis of several hundred of the donors. The authors suggested that the approach could potentially be extended to other disease states and immunological phenotypes. In a later genetic analysis, a missense DCLRE1C variant was associated with V-gene and J-gene trimming of TCR beta chains, and the association was replicated in an independent cohort. In a later analysis, the rate of TCR association differed among HLA loci, with DRB1 alleles having the most associated TCRs and HLA-C alleles having the fewest. Compared with the approximately 600-donor mean, donors in an Asian-associated ancestry cluster had fewer N-insertions in productive TCRs, according to a later genetic analysis. A group of highly shared sequence variants was considered likely to be a technical artifact of the sequencing pipeline. Sequencing depth was assumed to be roughly uniform across donors in the presence/absence analyses, though that assumption may not hold. The classifier was reported to diagnose cytomegalovirus status with high specificity and sensitivity in both the original and validation cohorts. Some IMGT-functional V segments, including TRBV6-2 and TRBV6-3, could not be told apart with the 87-base-pair reads, so those segments were excluded. Only TCR beta chains were sequenced in this cohort, and the absence of alpha or paired-chain data limited detectable features. Most CMV-associated TCR beta chains appeared to be HLA-restricted in a later analysis, and the HLA associations seemed to be driven largely by CMV exposure. In an earlier analysis of about 600 of the donors, most TCR beta V segments appeared in productive rearrangements about 87% or about 30% of the time, broadly matching IMGT annotations. In a later analysis, more than 15,000 TCR beta sequences were associated with specific HLA alleles at a false discovery rate of 0.05. Because HLA typing was missing for some donors at each locus, association tests included only the typed subset. While some public TCRs were present in many individuals, most TCR sequences turned up only very rarely across donors. The study gave a list of 150 to 200 TCR beta chains associated with cytomegalovirus. Strong co-occurrence of HLA alleles, especially DR and DQ, made assigning TCR associations to individual alleles difficult. The only immune exposure information available for the cohort was CMV serostatus.

As encoded in the germline V gene (reference sequence), CDR1 is MNHNY while CDR2 is SVGAGI. CDR3 length: 15 amino acids, cysteine to phenylalanine. Just the 45-base CDR3 DNA is kept, in frame starting at base 1. V lost 6 bases and J lost 0 bases; the stretch between them is 14 bases long. In the case of this clone: No antigen is known for it. No base quality information exists; no much larger clone differs at one position.

The cohort was made up of 666 healthy bone marrow donors. All cohort members were sampled while nominally healthy, although unrecorded immune exposures were likely present. The donor was CMV seronegative and was included in the group of over 300 seronegative cohort members. Every donor gave a peripheral blood sample, and the peripheral blood mononuclear cells from that sample were used for TCR beta sequencing. The Qiagen DNeasy Blood Extraction Kit was used to extract genomic DNA from the blood cell samples. Libraries were built with the immunoSEQ multiplex PCR assay. For the multiplex PCR, a mixture combining 60 forward primers for TCR Vbeta segments and 13 reverse primers for TCR Jbeta segments was used. The CDR3 region of rearranged TCR beta genes was amplified from genomic DNA with a multiplex PCR assay. On the Illumina HiSeq System, the amplified TCR beta libraries were sequenced as 87-base-pair reads. The source study handled its data this way. A later analysis counted tens of millions of unique TCR beta chains across the 666 repertoires, and some 11 million of these chains were shared by at least two donors. Raw reads were error-corrected and collapsed into unique sequences by a nearest-neighbor algorithm in which closely related sequences were merged to remove PCR and sequencing errors. V, D and J gene segments were assigned by aligning CDR3 sequences to IMGT reference sequences. For a sequence to be retained, at least a six-nucleotide match to both a V gene segment and a J gene segment was required. A rearrangement was called productive if the CDR3 had no stop codons and remained in frame with V and J, and every other rearrangement was called non-productive. Following IMGT convention, CDR3 was defined as the stretch from the second conserved V-encoded cysteine up to the conserved J-encoded phenylalanine. The earlier analysis of 587 of the donors excluded any sequence lacking an unambiguous match to a single V gene segment. In an earlier analysis of approximately 560 of the donors, a V segment was called functional when productive rearrangements were above 56.7%, and segregating when the standard deviation between donors exceeded 5%. A statistical classification framework was developed to diagnose cytomegalovirus status using the catalog of TCR beta chain sequences. V and J gene assignment, in a later analysis, came from comparing TCR nucleotide sequences with IMGT/GENE-DB human TR gene sequences. A later analysis assigned CDR3 sequences and most-parsimonious VDJ recombination scenarios with the TCRdist pipeline. A later analysis defined each TCR beta chain by its CDR3 amino acid sequence plus V-gene family, and excluded reads lacking a unique V-gene family. In a later analysis, nearly 600 highly shared, low-generation-probability nucleotide sequences were removed to address suspected cross-contamination and a sequencing artifact. For each public chain, a later analysis derived a clonal expansion index from normalized ranks of inferred template counts within each repertoire. Generation probabilities in a later analysis came from a VDJ recombination model fitted to out-of-frame rearrangements, and those results were checked against IGoR. In a later analysis, TCR-TCR, TCR-HLA and TCR-CMV co-occurrence was scored with hypergeometric tests, and a repertoire-size bias correction was applied to TCR pairs. In a later analysis, false discovery rates were estimated by permuting HLA or CMV assignments 20 times. In a later analysis, co-occurring TCRs were grouped using DBSCAN, and TCRdist sequence similarity was added for clustering within HLA-allele-positive subsets. For co-occurrence clustering, repertoires with fewer than 30,000 or more than 120,000 public chains were excluded, along with five repertoires with anomalous nucleotide sharing. In TCRdb, the immuneACCESS table is reduced to in-frame sequences with V and J assigned. These tables do not hold every clone; where another copy was compared, an unresolved V gene accounts for under half, and the others remain unexplained. V and J calls plus clone size are reproduced from that table; the DNA served to infer D and trimming. The sample profile shows 40,000 to 45,000 clones; approximately 47% of them were found once. 5% to 6.5% of the sample is held by the ten biggest clonotypes.

What was sequenced was PBMCs. The V and J segments used are TRBV6-6 and TRBJ1-2; TRBD1 is perhaps the D gene, given 5 matching bases. The sequence was collected from a man in his 60s in good health and CMV-seronegative. The CDR3 here reads CASRDTGGANYGYTF. The nucleotide sequence is TGTGCCAGCAGGGACACGGGGGGGGCTAACTATGGCTACACCTTC.